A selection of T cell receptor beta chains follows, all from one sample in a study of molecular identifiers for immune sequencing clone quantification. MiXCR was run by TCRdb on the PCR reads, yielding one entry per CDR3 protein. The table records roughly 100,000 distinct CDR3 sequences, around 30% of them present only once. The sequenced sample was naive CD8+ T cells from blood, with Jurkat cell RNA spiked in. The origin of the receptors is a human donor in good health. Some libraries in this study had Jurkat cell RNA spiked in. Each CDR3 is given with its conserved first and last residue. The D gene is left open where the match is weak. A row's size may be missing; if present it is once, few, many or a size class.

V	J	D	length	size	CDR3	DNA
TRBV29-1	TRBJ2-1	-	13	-	CSVGRLVNYEQFF	TGCAGCGTTGGTAGACTAGTGAACTATGAGCAGTTCTTC
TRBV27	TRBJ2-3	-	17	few	CASSHLLPLSGTDTQYF	TGTGCCAGCAGCCACCTCCTCCCCCTGTCCGGCACAGATACGCAGTATTTT
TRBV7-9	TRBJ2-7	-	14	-	CASSFGLSPYEQYF	TGTGCCAGCAGCTTCGGACTAAGCCCCTACGAGCAGTACTTC
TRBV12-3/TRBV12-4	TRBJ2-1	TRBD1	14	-	CASSTGGSYNEQLF	TGTGCCAGCAGTACAGGGGGATCCTACAATGAGCAGCTCTTC
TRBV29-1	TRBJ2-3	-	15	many	CSVEGGRERTDTQYF	TGCAGCGTTGAGGGGGGTAGAGAACGCACAGATACGCAGTATTTT
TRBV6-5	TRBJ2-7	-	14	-	CASRPQVDGYEQYF	TGTGCCAGCAGACCCCAGGTCGATGGATACGAGCAGTACTTC
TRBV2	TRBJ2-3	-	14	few	CASSENRATDTQYF	TGTGCCAGCAGTGAAAACAGGGCTACAGATACGCAGTATTTT
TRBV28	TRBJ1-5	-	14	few	CAIHSDRTNQPQHF	TGTGCCATCCATTCCGACAGGACTAATCAGCCCCAGCATTTT
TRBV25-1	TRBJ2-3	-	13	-	CASSESLWDTQYF	TGTGCCAGCAGTGAATCCCTGTGGGATACGCAGTATTTT
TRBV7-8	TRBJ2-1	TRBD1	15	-	CASSSGGNRYNEQFF	TGTGCCAGCAGCTCAGGGGGCAATAGGTACAATGAGCAGTTCTTC
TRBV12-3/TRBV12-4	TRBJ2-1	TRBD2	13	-	CASSFTSGDEQFF	TGTGCCAGCAGTTTTACTAGCGGGGATGAGCAGTTCTTC
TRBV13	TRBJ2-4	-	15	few	CASSLGGGPGDIQYF	TGTGCCAGCAGCTTAGGGGGTGGCCCCGGGGACATTCAGTACTTC
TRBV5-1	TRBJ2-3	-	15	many	CASSLEQPQRDTQYF	TGCGCCAGCAGCTTGGAACAGCCTCAGAGAGATACGCAGTATTTT
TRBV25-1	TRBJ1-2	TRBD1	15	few	CASSEYGQGAGGYTF	TGTGCCAGCAGTGAATACGGGCAGGGGGCAGGAGGCTACACCTTC
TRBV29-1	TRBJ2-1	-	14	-	CSVAPGRLYNEQFF	TGCAGCGTTGCACCGGGACGGCTTTACAATGAGCAGTTCTTC
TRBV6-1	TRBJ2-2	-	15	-	CASSKRGPPIGELFF	TGTGCCAGCAGTAAAAGGGGTCCCCCAATCGGGGAGCTGTTTTTT
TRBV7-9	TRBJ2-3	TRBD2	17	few	CASNPLPSGRALDTQYF	TGTGCCAGCAACCCTCTCCCCAGCGGGAGGGCCTTAGATACGCAGTATTTT
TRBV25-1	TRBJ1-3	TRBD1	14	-	CASSDAGGGNTIYF	TGTGCCAGCAGTGACGCAGGGGGAGGAAACACCATATATTTT
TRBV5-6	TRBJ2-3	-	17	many	CASSLEGGRRITDTQYF	TGTGCCAGCAGCTTGGAGGGCGGGCGAAGGATCACAGATACGCAGTATTTT
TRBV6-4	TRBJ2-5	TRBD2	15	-	CVSSEGTSGPETQYF	TGTGTCAGCAGTGAAGGGACTAGCGGACCAGAGACCCAGTACTTC
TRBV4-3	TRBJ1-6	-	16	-	CASSQVVRDNRSPLHF	TGCGCCAGCAGCCAAGTTGTCCGGGACAATCGCTCACCCCTCCACTTT
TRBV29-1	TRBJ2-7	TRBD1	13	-	CSGEEGTGYEQYF	TGCAGCGGTGAAGAGGGGACAGGGTACGAGCAGTACTTC
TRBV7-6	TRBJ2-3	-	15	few	CASSLGGLEGGTQYF	TGTGCCAGCAGCTTAGGAGGACTAGAGGGGGGTACGCAGTATTTT
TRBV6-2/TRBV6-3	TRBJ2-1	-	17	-	CASSYGGWEGGYNEQFF	TGTGCCAGCAGTTACGGAGGTTGGGAAGGGGGTTACAATGAGCAGTTCTTC
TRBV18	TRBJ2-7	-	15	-	CASSPSFSTDYEQYF	TGTGCCAGCTCACCCTCGTTTAGTACGGACTACGAACAGTACTTC
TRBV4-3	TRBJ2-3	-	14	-	CASSHRRGTDTQYF	TGCGCCAGCAGCCATCGCCGGGGGACAGATACGCAGTATTTT
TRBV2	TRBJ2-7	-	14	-	CASSEVRVSPEQYF	TGTGCCAGCAGTGAAGTGAGGGTTTCCCCCGAGCAGTACTTC
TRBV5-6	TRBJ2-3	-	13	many	CASSPGSTDTQYF	TGTGCCAGCAGCCCCGGGTCCACAGATACGCAGTATTTT